Listed below are T cell receptor beta chains from one sample, sequenced in a study of CD8+CD57+ T cells in acquired aplastic anemia. TCRdb itself ran the reads through MiXCR, one entry per CDR3 protein. The table includes approximately 300,000 distinct CDR3 sequences, roughly 59% detected once. The sequenced sample was sorted CD4+, CD8+, or CD8+CD57+ T cells (not recorded which) from PBMCs. Receptors originate from a human donor with aplastic anemia. Each CDR3 is given with its conserved first and last residue. The order of the fields is D gene, J gene, clone size, V gene, CDR3 protein, CDR3 DNA. The D gene is left open where the match is weak. Size values are once, few and many counts, or a class for expanded clones, and some rows have none.

TRBD2,TRBJ2-5,NA,TRBV20-1,CSARGLAGDLSETQYF,TGCAGTGCTAGGGGACTAGCGGGAGATCTCTCAGAGACCCAGTACTTC
NA,TRBJ2-1,once,TRBV10-3,CAIASRGTGYNEQFF,TGTGCCATTGCCTCGAGGGGAACGGGGTACAATGAGCAGTTCTTC
NA,TRBJ1-6,many,TRBV5-1,CASSLAGDSPLHF,TGCGCCAGCAGCTTGGCCGGGGATTCACCCCTCCACTTT
NA,TRBJ1-1,many,TRBV10-3,CASQGIRETEAFF,TGTGCCAGCCAGGGAATAAGGGAGACTGAAGCTTTCTTT
NA,TRBJ1-4,NA,TRBV20-1,CSARDGPINEKLFF,TGCAGTGCTAGAGACGGGCCAATAAATGAAAAACTGTTTTTT
NA,TRBJ1-5,many,TRBV7-9,CASSLGVGSTQSNQPQHF,TGTGCCAGCAGCTTAGGGGTTGGTTCGACCCAGAGCAATCAGCCCCAGCATTTT
TRBD2,TRBJ2-7,NA,TRBV20-1,CSASSGGASEQYF,TGCAGTGCTAGTAGCGGGGGGGCTAGTGAGCAGTACTTC
NA,TRBJ2-7,many,TRBV20-1,CSARDRRRSYEQYF,TGCAGTGCTAGAGATAGGCGTCGCTCCTACGAGCAGTACTTC
NA,TRBJ2-7,many,TRBV5-8,CASSLDLWDEQYF,TGTGCCAGCAGCTTGGATCTCTGGGACGAGCAGTACTTC
TRBD1,TRBJ2-7,many,TRBV11-2,CASSRSTFRDRPYYEQYF,TGTGCCAGCAGCCGATCAACCTTCCGGGACAGACCTTATTACGAGCAGTACTTC
NA,TRBJ1-6,NA,TRBV6-1,CASSYSTGATHSPLHF,TGTGCCAGCAGTTACTCGACAGGTGCAACCCATTCACCCCTCCACTTT
NA,TRBJ1-3,many,TRBV2,CASSDSGATGNTIYF,TGTGCCAGCAGTGATAGCGGGGCCACTGGAAACACCATATATTTT
TRBD1,TRBJ1-6,NA,TRBV27,CASSRQGVASPLHF,TGTGCCAGCAGCAGACAGGGTGTAGCTTCACCCCTCCACTTT
NA,TRBJ2-1,NA,TRBV20-1,CSARAKLGSYEQFF,TGCAGTGCTAGAGCAAAACTAGGCTCCTACGAGCAGTTCTTC
TRBD2,TRBJ2-7,NA,TRBV5-1,CASSLVAGGDYEQYF,TGCGCCAGCAGCTTGGTGGCCGGGGGGGACTACGAGCAGTACTTC
NA,TRBJ2-7,NA,TRBV10-3,CASSGEGGSAYEQYF,TGTGCCAGCAGTGGGGAGGGGGGTAGCGCCTACGAGCAGTACTTC
TRBD1,TRBJ1-3,few,TRBV29-1,CSVATGSGNTIYF,TGCAGCGTAGCGACAGGGTCTGGAAACACCATATATTTT
TRBD2,TRBJ2-3,few,TRBV29-1,CSVEVGTSGGDTQYF,TGCAGCGTTGAAGTGGGGACTAGCGGCGGCGATACGCAGTATTTT
NA,TRBJ2-7,NA,TRBV7-8,CASSGRLPSYEQYF,TGTGCCAGCAGCGGCAGGTTGCCTTCCTACGAGCAGTACTTC
TRBD1,TRBJ1-6,NA,TRBV7-8,CASSPTRDRGNSPLHF,TGTGCCAGCAGCCCCACCCGGGACAGGGGTAATTCACCCCTCCACTTT
TRBD2,TRBJ2-7,NA,TRBV7-2,CASSLDQRTSGRYEQYF,TGTGCCAGCAGCTTAGATCAGAGGACTAGCGGGAGATACGAGCAGTACTTC
NA,TRBJ2-3,many,TRBV7-3,CASNKGIGTDTQYF,TGTGCCAGCAACAAGGGGATAGGCACAGATACGCAGTATTTT
NA,TRBJ2-7,few,TRBV12-3/TRBV12-4,CASSDGTYEQYF,TGTGCCAGCAGCGACGGCACCTACGAGCAGTACTTC
NA,TRBJ1-4,NA,TRBV7-2,CASSFRTGPGEKLFF,TGTGCCAGCAGCTTTCGCACCGGTCCGGGAGAAAAACTGTTTTTT
NA,TRBJ1-1,NA,TRBV5-1,CASSFEGSGTEAFF,TGCGCCAGCAGCTTCGAGGGTTCGGGTACTGAAGCTTTCTTT
NA,TRBJ1-2,many,TRBV4-1,CASSPTAHYGYTF,TGCGCCAGCAGCCCGACAGCCCACTATGGCTACACCTTC
NA,TRBJ2-7,few,TRBV29-1,CSVEGVGGINSYEQYF,TGCAGCGTTGAAGGTGTTGGCGGAATAAACTCCTACGAGCAGTACTTC
TRBD1,TRBJ2-5,many,TRBV3-1,CASSHVQGRGQETQYF,TGTGCCAGCAGCCACGTGCAGGGCAGGGGGCAAGAGACCCAGTACTTC
NA,TRBJ2-3,many,TRBV10-2,CASSEIWDTQYF,TGCGCCAGCAGTGAGATTTGGGATACGCAGTATTTT
TRBD2,TRBJ2-5,NA,TRBV12-5,CASSLGGRTRAETQYF,TGTGCCAGCAGTTTGGGAGGACGGACTAGGGCGGAGACCCAGTACTTC
NA,TRBJ2-1,NA,TRBV4-1,CASSQESVGQPYNEQFF,TGCGCCAGCAGCCAAGAGTCGGTAGGGCAGCCCTACAATGAGCAGTTCTTC
NA,TRBJ2-3,NA,TRBV29-1,CGVGSRSTSASTDTQYF,TGCGGCGTTGGATCCAGGTCGACTAGTGCTAGCACAGATACGCAGTATTTT
TRBD1,TRBJ1-4,many,TRBV15,CATSRAGGATEKLFF,TGTGCCACCAGCAGAGCAGGGGGGGCTACTGAAAAACTGTTTTTT
TRBD1,TRBJ2-7,many,TRBV10-3,CAISDRVSYEQYF,TGTGCCATAAGTGACAGGGTGTCCTACGAGCAGTACTTC
NA,TRBJ2-3,few,TRBV20-1,CSAQDSQTSTDTQYF,TGCAGTGCGCAAGATAGCCAAACTAGCACAGATACGCAGTATTTT
NA,TRBJ1-2,NA,TRBV11-3,CASSQDGRGDGYTF,TGTGCCAGCAGCCAAGATGGCAGGGGTGATGGCTACACCTTC
TRBD1,TRBJ2-5,NA,TRBV9,CASSDGTGAGETQYF,TGTGCCAGCAGCGATGGGACAGGGGCCGGGGAGACCCAGTACTTC
TRBD1,TRBJ1-5,NA,TRBV12-3/TRBV12-4,CASSLSGTETQHF,TGTGCCAGCAGTTTATCCGGGACAGAGACCCAGCATTTT
NA,TRBJ1-1,many,TRBV7-9,CASTPTWNTEAFF,TGTGCCAGCACCCCCACCTGGAACACTGAAGCTTTCTTT
NA,TRBJ1-4,NA,TRBV7-2,CASSLVLAGDF,TGTGCCAGCAGCTTAGTTCTAGCGGGAGATTTT
NA,TRBJ2-3,once,TRBV15,CATSQAGGTDTQYF,TGTGCCACCAGCCAGGCAGGGGGCACAGATACGCAGTATTTT
TRBD1,TRBJ1-1,few,TRBV10-3,CAIRQGIGNTEAFF,TGTGCCATCCGACAGGGGATCGGGAACACTGAAGCTTTCTTT
NA,TRBJ2-1,NA,TRBV24-1,CATSATNRDGIYNEQFF,TGTGCCACCAGTGCAACCAACCGGGACGGTATCTACAATGAGCAGTTCTTC
NA,TRBJ1-1,few,TRBV14,CASSQEVYSNTEAFF,TGTGCCAGCAGCCAAGAGGTATACTCGAACACTGAAGCTTTCTTT
TRBD1,TRBJ2-7,many,TRBV20-1,CSASSGQASSYEQYF,TGCAGTGCTAGCTCGGGACAGGCTAGCTCCTACGAGCAGTACTTC
NA,TRBJ2-3,once,TRBV11-3,CASSLGQEYTQYF,TGTGCCAGCAGCTTAGGCCAGGAGTATACGCAGTATTTT
NA,TRBJ1-5,many,TRBV19,CASSIWRVRNQPQHF,TGTGCCAGTAGTATTTGGAGGGTCCGAAATCAGCCCCAGCATTTT
TRBD1,TRBJ1-6,NA,TRBV19,CASSEGQYNSPLHF,TGTGCCAGTAGTGAGGGACAGTATAATTCACCCCTCCACTTT